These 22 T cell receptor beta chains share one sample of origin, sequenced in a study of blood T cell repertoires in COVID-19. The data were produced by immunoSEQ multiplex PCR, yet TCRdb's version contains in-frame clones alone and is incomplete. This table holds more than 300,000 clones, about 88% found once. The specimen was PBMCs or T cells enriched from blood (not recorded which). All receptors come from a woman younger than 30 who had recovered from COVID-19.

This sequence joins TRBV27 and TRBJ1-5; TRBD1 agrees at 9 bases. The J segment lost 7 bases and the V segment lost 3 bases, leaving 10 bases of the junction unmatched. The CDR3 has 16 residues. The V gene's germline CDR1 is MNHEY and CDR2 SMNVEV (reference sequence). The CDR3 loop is CASSFTGTGIGQPQHF. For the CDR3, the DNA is TGTGCCAGCAGTTTTACCGGGACAGGGATAGGGCAGCCCCAGCATTTT.

This CDR3 reads CASSYRGSNTGELFF. The DNA for the CDR3 is TGTGCCAGCAGTTACAGGGGGTCGAACACCGGGGAGCTGTTTTTT. The rearrangement joins TRBV6-5 to TRBJ2-2; perhaps TRBD1 as D (6 bases). Trimming took 2 bases from V and 0 from J, leaving 7 bases between them. CDR1 MNHEY and CDR2 SVGAGI come from the germline V gene. CDR3 length equals 15 residues.

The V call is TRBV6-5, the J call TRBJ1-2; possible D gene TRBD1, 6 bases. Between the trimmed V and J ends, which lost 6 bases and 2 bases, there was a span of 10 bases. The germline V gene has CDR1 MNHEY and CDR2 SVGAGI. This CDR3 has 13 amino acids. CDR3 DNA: TGTGCCAGCAGACTAGGACAGAACTATGGCTACACCTTC. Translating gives CASRLGQNYGYTF.

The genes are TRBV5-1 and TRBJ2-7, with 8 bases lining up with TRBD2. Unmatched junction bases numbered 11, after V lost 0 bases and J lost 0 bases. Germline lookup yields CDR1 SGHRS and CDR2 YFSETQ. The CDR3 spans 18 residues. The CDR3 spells CASSLGGYSGIHSYEQYF. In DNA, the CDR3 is TGCGCCAGCAGCTTGGGGGGATATAGCGGGATACACTCCTACGAGCAGTACTTC. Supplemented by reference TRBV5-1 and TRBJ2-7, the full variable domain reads KAGVTQTPRYLIKTRGQQVTLSCSPISGHRSVSWYQQTPGQGLQFLFEYFSETQRNKGNFPGRFSGRQFSNSRSEMNVSTLELGDSALYLCASSLGGYSGIHSYEQYFGPGTRLTVT.

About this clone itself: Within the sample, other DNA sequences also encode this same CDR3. The CDR3 is CASSLRGNTEAFF. The CDR3 region has the DNA TGTGCCAGCAGCTTAAGGGGGAACACTGAAGCTTTCTTT. The chain is built from TRBV5-6 and TRBJ1-1; possible D gene TRBD1, 5 bases. There are 13 residues in the CDR3. Germline values: CDR1 SGHDT, CDR2 YYEEEE. V shed 2 bases and J shed 1 base, with 6 bases lying between them.

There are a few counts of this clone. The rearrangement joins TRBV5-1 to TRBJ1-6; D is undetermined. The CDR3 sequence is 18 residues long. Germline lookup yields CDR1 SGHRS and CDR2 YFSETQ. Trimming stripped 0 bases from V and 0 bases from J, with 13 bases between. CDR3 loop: CASSLGFLTYSYNSPLHF. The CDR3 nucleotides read TGCGCCAGCAGCTTGGGTTTTTTAACCTACTCCTATAATTCACCCCTCCACTTT.

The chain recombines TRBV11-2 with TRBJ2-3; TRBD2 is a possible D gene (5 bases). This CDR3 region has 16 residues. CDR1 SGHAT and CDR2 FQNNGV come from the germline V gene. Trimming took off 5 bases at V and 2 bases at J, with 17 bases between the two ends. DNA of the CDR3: TGTGCCAGCAGCCCCCGGGGAACAGTTCTCACAGATACGCAGTATTTT. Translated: CASSPRGTVLTDTQYF.

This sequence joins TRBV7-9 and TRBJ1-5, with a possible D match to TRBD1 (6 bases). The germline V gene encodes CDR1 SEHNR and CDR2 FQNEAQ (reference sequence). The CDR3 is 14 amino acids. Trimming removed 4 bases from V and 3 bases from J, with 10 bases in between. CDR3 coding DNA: TGTGCCAGCAGCTCGGACAGAACCAATCAGCCCCAGCATTTT. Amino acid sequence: CASSSDRTNQPQHF.

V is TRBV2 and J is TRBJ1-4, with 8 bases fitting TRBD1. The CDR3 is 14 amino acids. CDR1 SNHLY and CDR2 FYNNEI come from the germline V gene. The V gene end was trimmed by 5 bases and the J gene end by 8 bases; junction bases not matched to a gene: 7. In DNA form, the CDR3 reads TGTGCCAGCAGTCCTGATCCAGGGGGCGAAAAACTGTTTTTT. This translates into CASSPDPGGEKLFF.

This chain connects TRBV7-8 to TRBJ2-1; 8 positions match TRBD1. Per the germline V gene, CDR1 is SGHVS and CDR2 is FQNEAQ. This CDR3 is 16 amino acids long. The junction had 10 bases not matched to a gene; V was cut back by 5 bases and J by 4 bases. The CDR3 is CASSLPRQGLYNEQFF. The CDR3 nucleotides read TGTGCCAGCAGCCTACCCAGACAGGGGCTTTACAATGAGCAGTTCTTC.

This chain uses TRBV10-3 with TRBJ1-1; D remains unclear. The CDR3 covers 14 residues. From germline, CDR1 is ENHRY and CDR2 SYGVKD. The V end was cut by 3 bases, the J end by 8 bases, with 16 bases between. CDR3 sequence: CAISDPQEPQEAFF. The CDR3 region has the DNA TGTGCCATCAGTGATCCGCAGGAACCTCAGGAAGCTTTCTTT.

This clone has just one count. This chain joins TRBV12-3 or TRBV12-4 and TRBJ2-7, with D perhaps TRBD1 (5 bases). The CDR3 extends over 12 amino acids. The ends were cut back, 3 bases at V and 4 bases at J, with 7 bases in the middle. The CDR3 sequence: CASSLGHYEQYF. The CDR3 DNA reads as TGTGCCAGCAGTTTGGGGCATTACGAGCAGTACTTC.

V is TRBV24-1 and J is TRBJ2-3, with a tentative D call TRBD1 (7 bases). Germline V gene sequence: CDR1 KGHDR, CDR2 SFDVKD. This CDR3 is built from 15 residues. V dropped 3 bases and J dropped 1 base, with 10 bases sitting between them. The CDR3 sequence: CATSDRRGGTDTQYF. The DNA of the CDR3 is TGTGCCACCAGTGATCGCAGGGGGGGCACAGATACGCAGTATTTT.

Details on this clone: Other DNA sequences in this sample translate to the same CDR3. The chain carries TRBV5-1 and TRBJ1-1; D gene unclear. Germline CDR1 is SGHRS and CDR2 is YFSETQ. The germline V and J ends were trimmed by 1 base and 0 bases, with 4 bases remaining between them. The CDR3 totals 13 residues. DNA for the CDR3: TGCGCCAGCAGCTTGAGCATGAACACTGAAGCTTTCTTT. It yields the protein CASSLSMNTEAFF.

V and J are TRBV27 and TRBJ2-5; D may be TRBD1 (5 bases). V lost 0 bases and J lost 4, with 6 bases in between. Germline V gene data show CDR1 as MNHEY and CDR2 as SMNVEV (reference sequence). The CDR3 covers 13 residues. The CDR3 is CASSLSGRETQYF. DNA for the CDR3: TGTGCCAGCAGTTTATCGGGGCGAGAGACCCAGTACTTC.

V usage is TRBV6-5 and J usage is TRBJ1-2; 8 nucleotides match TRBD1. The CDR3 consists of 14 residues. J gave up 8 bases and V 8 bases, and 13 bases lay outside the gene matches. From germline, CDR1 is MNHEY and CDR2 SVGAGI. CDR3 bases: TGTGCCAGCCGACTTGGTCAGGGGGCTGTGGGCTACACCTTC. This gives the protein CASRLGQGAVGYTF.

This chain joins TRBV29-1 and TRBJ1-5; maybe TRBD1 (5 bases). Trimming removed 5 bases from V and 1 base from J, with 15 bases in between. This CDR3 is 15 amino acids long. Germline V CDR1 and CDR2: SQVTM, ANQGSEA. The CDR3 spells CSVRAGGGSNQPQHF. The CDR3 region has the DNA TGCAGCGTTAGGGCGGGGGGTGGCAGCAATCAGCCCCAGCATTTT.

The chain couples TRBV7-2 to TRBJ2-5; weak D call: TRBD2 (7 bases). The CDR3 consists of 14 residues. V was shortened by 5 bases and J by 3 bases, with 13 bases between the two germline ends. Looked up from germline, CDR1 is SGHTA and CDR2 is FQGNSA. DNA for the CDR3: TGTGCCAGCAGCCAGGGGAGGGAGGAAGAGACCCAGTACTTC. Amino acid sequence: CASSQGREEETQYF.

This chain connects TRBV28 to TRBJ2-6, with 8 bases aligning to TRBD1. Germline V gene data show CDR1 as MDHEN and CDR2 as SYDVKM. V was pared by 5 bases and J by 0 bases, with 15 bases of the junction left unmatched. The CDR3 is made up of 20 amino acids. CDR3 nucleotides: TGTGCCAGCAGTCCTCAGCCGGGACAGGTGTCCTACTCTGGGGCCAACGTCCTGACTTTC. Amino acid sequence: CASSPQPGQVSYSGANVLTF.

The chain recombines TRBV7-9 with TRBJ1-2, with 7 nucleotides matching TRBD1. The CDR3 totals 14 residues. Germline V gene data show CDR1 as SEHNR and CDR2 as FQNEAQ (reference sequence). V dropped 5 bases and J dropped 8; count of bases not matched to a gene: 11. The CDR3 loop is CASSPQGEPWGYTF. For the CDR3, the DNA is TGTGCCAGCAGCCCCCAGGGGGAACCATGGGGCTACACCTTC.

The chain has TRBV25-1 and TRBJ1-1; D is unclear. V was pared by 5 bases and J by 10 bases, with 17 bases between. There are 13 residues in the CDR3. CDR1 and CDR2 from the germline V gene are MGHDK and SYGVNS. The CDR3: CASSPRREGRAFF. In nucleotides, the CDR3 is TGTGCCAGCAGTCCACGCCGGGAAGGGAGAGCTTTCTTT. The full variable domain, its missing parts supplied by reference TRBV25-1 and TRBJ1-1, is EADIYQTPRYLVIGTGKKITLECSQTMGHDKMYWYQQDPGMELHLIHYSYGVNSTEKGDLSSESTVSRIRTEHFPLTLESARPSHTSQYLCASSPRREGRAFFGQGTRLTVV.

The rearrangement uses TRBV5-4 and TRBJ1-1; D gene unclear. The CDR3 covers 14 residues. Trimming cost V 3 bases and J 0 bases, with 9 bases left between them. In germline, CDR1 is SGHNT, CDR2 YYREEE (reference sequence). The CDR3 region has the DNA TGTGCCAGCAGCTCCTGGAGTATGAACACTGAAGCTTTCTTT. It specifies CASSSWSMNTEAFF.